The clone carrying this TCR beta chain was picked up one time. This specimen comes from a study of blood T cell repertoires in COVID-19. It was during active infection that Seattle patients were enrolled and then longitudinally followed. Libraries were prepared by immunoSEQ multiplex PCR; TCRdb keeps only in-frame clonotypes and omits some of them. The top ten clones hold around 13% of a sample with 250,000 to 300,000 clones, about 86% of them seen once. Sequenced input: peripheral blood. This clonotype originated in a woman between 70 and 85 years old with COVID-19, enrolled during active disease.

CDR3 loop: CASSQEARQASSTDTQYF. CDR3 coding DNA: TGTGCCAGCAGCCAAGAAGCCCGACAGGCCTCTAGCACAGATACGCAGTATTTT. The rearrangement joins TRBV4-2 to TRBJ2-3, with D maybe TRBD1 (6 bases). CDR1 is LGHNA and CDR2 is YNFKEQ in the germline V gene. The CDR3 has 18 residues. Trimming removed 0 bases at V and 0 bases at J, with 16 bases between.